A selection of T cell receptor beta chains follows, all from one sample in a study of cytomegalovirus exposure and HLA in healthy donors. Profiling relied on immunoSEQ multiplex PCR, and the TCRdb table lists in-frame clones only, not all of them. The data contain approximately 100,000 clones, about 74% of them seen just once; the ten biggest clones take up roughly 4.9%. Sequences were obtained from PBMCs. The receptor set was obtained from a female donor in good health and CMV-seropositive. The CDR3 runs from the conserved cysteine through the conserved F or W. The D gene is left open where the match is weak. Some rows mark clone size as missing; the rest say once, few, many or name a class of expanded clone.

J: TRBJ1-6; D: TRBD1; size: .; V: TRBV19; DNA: TGTGCCAGTAGTAAGACAGGGCAAAGGCGTAATTCACCCCTCCACTTT; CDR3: CASSKTGQRRNSPLHF
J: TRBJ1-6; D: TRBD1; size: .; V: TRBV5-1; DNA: TGCGCCAGCAGCTTAGGGGGACAGACGAATTCACCCCTCCACTTT; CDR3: CASSLGGQTNSPLHF
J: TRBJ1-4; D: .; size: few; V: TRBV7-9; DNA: TGTGCCAGCAGCCCGGGACTACCTACGAGGGAAAAACTGTTTTTT; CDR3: CASSPGLPTREKLFF
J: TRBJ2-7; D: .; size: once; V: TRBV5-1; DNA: TGCGCCAGCAGCACCCCGACAGGTTTCGAGCAGTACTTC; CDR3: CASSTPTGFEQYF
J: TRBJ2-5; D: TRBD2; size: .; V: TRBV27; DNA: TGTGCCAGCAGTTTAATGGCTAGCGGGACTAGAGAGACCCAGTACTTC; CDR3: CASSLMASGTRETQYF
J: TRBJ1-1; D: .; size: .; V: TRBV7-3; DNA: TGTGCCAGCAGCTTCGGTGGGGGCGAAGCTTTCTTT; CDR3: CASSFGGGEAFF
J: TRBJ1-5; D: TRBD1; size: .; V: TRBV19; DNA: TGTGCCAGTAGAGGGACAGCAAATCAGCCCCAGCATTTT; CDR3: CASRGTANQPQHF
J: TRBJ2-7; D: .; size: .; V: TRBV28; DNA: TGTGCCAGCACGGCAGGGTGGAACGAGCAGTACTTC; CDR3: CASTAGWNEQYF
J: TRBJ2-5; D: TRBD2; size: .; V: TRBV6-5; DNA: TGTGCCAGCAGTTCGCGGGGACTAGCCCCAGAGACCCAGTACTTC; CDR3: CASSSRGLAPETQYF
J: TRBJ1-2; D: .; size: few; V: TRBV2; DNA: TGTGCCAGCAGGACGGGGGGCAGGGGCTACACCTTC; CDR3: CASRTGGRGYTF
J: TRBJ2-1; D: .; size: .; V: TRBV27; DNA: TGTGCCAGCAGTTTCGGCAGGCACAATGAGCAGTTCTTC; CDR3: CASSFGRHNEQFF
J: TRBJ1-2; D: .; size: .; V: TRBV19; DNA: TGTGCCAGCGGGGATTACTATGGCTACACCTTC; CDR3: CASGDYYGYTF
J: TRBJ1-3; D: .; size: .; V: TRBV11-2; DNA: TGTGCCAGCAGCTTATCTGGAGATGGAAACACCATATATTTT; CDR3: CASSLSGDGNTIYF
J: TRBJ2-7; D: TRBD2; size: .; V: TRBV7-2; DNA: TGTGCCAGCAGCTTAGTAGGGCTAGCGGGAGGGCTAATTGGGGAGCAGTACTTC; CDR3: CASSLVGLAGGLIGEQYF
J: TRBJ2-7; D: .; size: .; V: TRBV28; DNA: TGTGCCAGCAGTGAAGCCCCAAGTACTTACGAGCAGTACTTC; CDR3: CASSEAPSTYEQYF
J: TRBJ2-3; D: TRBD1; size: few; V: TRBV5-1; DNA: TGCGCCAGCAGCTTCAGGACAGGGGGCTCCTGGGTTCCAGATACGCAGTATTTT; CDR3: CASSFRTGGSWVPDTQYF
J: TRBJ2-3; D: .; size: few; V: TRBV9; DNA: TGTGCCAGCAGCGTAGACGGGGTACCAGATACGCAGTATTTT; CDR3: CASSVDGVPDTQYF
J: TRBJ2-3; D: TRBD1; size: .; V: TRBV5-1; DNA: TGCGCCAGCAGCTTGGCCTCTAGGACAGGGATGAAGGATACGCAGTATTTT; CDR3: CASSLASRTGMKDTQYF
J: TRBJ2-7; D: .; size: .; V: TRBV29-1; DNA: TGCAGCGTTGAAGATGAGGGTTTCTACGAGCAGTACTTC; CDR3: CSVEDEGFYEQYF
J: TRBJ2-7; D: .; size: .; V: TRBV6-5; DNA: TGTGCCAGCAGCTCGAGAGTAAGCGGCTACGAGCAGTACTTC; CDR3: CASSSRVSGYEQYF
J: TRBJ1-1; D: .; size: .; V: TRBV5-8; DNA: TGTGCCAGCAGCTTGTCGTTTGACACTGAAGCTTTCTTT; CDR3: CASSLSFDTEAFF
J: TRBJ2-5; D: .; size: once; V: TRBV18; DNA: TGTGCCAGCTCACCGGGGCAGGAGACCCAGTACTTC; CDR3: CASSPGQETQYF
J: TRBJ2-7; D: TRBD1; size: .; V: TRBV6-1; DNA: TGTGCCAGCACAGCATCCCGCAGGGGGTTCTACGAGCAGTACTTC; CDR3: CASTASRRGFYEQYF
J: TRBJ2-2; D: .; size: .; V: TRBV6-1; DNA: TGTGCCAGCAGTGACGCGGTTACCGCCGGGGAGCTGTTTTTT; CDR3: CASSDAVTAGELFF
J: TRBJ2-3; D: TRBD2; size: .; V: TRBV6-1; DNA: TGTGCCAGCTCCCCTAAGAGCGGGGTGCCAGATACGCAGTATTTT; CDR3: CASSPKSGVPDTQYF
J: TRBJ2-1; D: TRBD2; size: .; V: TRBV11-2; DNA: TGTGCCAGCAGCTCCCACCTTAAGACTAGCGGGAGCAATGAGCAGTTCTTC; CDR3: CASSSHLKTSGSNEQFF
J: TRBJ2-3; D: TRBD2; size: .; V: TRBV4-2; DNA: TGTGCCAGCAGCTCGGGGGGCGGGAGGGCAGATACGCAGTATTTT; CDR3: CASSSGGGRADTQYF
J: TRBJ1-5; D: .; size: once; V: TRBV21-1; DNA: TGTGCCAGCAGCGGCGGTTACAGGGCGGGTCAGCCCCAGCATTTT; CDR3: CASSGGYRAGQPQHF
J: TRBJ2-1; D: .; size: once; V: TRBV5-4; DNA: TGTGCCAGCAGCCGAGAGGGAGGATCCTACAATGAGCAGTTCTTC; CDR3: CASSREGGSYNEQFF